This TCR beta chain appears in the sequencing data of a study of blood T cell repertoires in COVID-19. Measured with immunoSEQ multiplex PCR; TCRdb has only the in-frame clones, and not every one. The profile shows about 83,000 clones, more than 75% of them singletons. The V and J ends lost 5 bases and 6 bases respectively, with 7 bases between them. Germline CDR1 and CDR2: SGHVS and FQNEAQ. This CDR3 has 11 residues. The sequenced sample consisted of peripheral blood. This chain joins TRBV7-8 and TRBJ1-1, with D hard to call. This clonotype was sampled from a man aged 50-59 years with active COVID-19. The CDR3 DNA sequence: TGTGCCAGCAGCCAACTGGCTGAAGCTTTCTTT. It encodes CASSQLAEAFF.